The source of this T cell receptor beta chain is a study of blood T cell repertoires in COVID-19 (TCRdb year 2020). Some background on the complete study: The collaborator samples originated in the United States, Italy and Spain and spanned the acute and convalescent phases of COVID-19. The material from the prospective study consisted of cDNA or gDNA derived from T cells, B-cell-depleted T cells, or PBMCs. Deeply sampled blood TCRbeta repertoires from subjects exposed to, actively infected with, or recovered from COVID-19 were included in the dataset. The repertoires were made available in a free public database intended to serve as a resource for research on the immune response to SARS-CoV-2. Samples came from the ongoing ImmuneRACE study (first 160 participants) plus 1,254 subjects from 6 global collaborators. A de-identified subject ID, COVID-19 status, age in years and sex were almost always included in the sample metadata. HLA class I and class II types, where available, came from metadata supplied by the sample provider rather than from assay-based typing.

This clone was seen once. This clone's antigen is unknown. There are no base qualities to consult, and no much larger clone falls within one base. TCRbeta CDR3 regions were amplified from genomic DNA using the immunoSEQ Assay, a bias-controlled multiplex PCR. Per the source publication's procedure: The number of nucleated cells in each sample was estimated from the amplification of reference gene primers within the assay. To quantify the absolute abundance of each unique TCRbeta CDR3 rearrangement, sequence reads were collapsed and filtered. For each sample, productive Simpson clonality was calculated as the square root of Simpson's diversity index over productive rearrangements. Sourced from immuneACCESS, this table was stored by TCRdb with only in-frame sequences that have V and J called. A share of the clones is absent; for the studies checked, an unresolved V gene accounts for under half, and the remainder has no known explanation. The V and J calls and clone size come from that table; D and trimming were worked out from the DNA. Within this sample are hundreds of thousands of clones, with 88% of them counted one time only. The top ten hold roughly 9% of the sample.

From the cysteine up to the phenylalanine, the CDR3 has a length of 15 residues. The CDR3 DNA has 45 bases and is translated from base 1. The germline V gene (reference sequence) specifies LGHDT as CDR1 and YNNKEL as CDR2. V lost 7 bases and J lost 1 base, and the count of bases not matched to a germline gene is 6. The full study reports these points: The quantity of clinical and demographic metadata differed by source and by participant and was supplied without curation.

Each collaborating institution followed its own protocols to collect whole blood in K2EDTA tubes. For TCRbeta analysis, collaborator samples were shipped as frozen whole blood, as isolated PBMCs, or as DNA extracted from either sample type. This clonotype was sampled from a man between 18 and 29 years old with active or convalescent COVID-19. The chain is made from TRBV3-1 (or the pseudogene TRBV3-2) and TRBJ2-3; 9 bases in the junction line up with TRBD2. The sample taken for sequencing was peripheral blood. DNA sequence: TGTGCCAGCAAATTAGGCGGGGGGGGCACAGATACGCAGTATTTT. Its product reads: CASKLGGGGTDTQYF.